This passage covers 5 T cell receptor beta chains from one sample sequenced in a study of T cell repertoires in cytomegalovirus infection. From the reads, TCRdb called clonotypes with MiXCR, one entry per CDR3 protein. Here the sample spans 200,000 or so distinct CDR3 sequences, 30% to 45% being singletons. These receptors' targets are unknown. This sample comprised CD8+ T cells from cultured PBMCs, obtained from culture after CMV antigen stimulation. These receptors were obtained from a human donor in good health (CMV status not recorded). Some clones in this sample may be carry-over from other donors' samples.

This clonotype was seen once. The V gene is TRBV27, the J gene TRBJ2-1; TRBD1 matches 9 bases. In germline, CDR1 is MNHEY, CDR2 SMNVEV (reference sequence). The length of the CDR3 is 14 residues. J gave up 4 bases and V 7 bases, and 5 bases lay outside the gene matches. For the CDR3, the DNA is TGTGCCAGCACGGGACAGGGAATTTACAATGAGCAGTTCTTC. Its translation is CASTGQGIYNEQFF.

This sequence joins TRBV2 and TRBJ2-3; D gene unclear. CDR3 length: 12 amino acids. Germline V gives CDR1 SNHLY, CDR2 FYNNEI. Trimming shortened V by 10 bases and J by 11 bases, and 19 bases separated the two germline ends. The CDR3 coding sequence is TGTGCCAAGATGGGCAGACGCATGGAGCAGTATTTT. It translates to CAKMGRRMEQYF. The full variable domain, completed using reference TRBV2 and TRBJ2-3, is EPEVTQTPSHQVTQMGQEVILRCVPISNHLYFYWYRQILGQKVEFLVSFYNNEISEKSEIFDDQFSVERPDGSNFTLKIRSTKLEDSAMYFCAKMGRRMEQYFGPGTRLTVL.

The V and J genes are TRBV11-2 and TRBJ2-1; possible D gene TRBD2, 5 bases. The CDR3 length is 15 residues. The V end was cut by 8 bases, the J end by 0 bases, with 14 bases between. Germline V gene sequence: CDR1 SGHAT, CDR2 FQNNGV. The CDR3 is CASSGFRSSYNEQFF. The DNA of the CDR3 is TGTGCCAGCTCGGGATTTAGGAGCTCCTACAATGAGCAGTTCTTC. The full variable domain, with the rest looked up from reference TRBV11-2 and TRBJ2-1, is EAGVAQSPRYKIIEKRQSVAFWCNPISGHATLYWYQQILGQGPKLLIQFQNNGVVDDSQLPKDRFSAERLKGVDSTLKIQPAKLEDSAVYLCASSGFRSSYNEQFFGPGTRLTVL.

The rearrangement joins TRBV7-9 to TRBJ1-4; D perhaps matches TRBD1 (6 bases). V was clipped by 4 bases and J by 4 bases, with 16 bases between them. The CDR3 has 16 amino acids. Germline values: CDR1 SEHNR, CDR2 FQNEAQ (reference sequence). CDR3 sequence reads: CASSSQPGARNEKLFF. The DNA of the CDR3 is TGTGCCAGCAGCTCGCAGCCGGGGGCCCGTAATGAAAAACTGTTTTTT.

This chain joins TRBV18 and TRBJ2-1; the match to TRBD2 covers 13 bases. CDR1 is KGHSH, CDR2 LQKENI, per germline. The V and J ends lost 5 bases and 2 bases, in that order; junction bases with no gene match: 12. The CDR3 covers 19 residues. CDR3 DNA: TGTGCCAGCTCATTACTAGCGGGAGGGCCCGTGGTCCCCTACAATGAGCAGTTCTTC. Amino acid sequence: CASSLLAGGPVVPYNEQFF.